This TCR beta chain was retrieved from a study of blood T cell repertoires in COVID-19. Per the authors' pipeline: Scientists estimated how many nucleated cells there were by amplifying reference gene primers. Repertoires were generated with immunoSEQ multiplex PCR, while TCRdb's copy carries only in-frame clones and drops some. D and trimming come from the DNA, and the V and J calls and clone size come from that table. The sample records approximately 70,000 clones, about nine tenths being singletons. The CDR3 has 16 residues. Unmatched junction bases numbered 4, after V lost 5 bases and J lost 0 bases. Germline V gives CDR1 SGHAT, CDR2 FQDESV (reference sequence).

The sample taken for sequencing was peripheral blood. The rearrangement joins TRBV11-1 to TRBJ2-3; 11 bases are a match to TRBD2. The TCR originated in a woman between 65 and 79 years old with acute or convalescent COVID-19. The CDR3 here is CASSRGLAASTDTQYF. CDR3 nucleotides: TGTGCCAGCAGCAGGGGACTAGCGGCTAGCACAGATACGCAGTATTTT.